The 4 T cell receptor beta chains below come from one sample, sequenced in a study of T-cell memory formation after mild COVID-19. TCRdb redid the calling of the 5' RACE reads with MiXCR, one entry per CDR3 protein. Of over 300,000 distinct CDR3 sequences listed, under 25% are singletons. Sequenced sample: PBMCs or a T cell subset sorted from them (not recorded which). The receptors were gathered from a man younger than 30 who had mild COVID-19 (a few samples of this study predate the infection). Cell type and time point are not known.

The genes are TRBV5-4 and TRBJ2-3; TRBD2 aligns across 9 bases. CDR3 length equals 15 residues. With V trimmed by 3 bases and J by 6 bases, 8 bases remained unmatched. CDR1 and CDR2 (germline): SGHNT, YYREEE (reference sequence). The DNA for the CDR3 is TGTGCCAGCAGCTCTCCTAGCGGGGCAGCGGATACGCAGTATTTT. Protein: CASSSPSGAADTQYF. The full variable domain, completed using reference TRBV5-4 and TRBJ2-3, is ETGVTQSPTHLIKTRGQQVTLRCSSQSGHNTVSWYQQALGQGPQFIFQYYREEENGRGNFPPRFSGLQFPNYSSELNVNALELDDSALYLCASSSPSGAADTQYFGPGTRLTVL.

The V gene is TRBV5-1, the J gene TRBJ2-3; 15 bases are shared with TRBD2. The CDR3 spans 19 residues. Germline lookup yields CDR1 SGHRS and CDR2 YFSETQ. Losses at the gene ends were 4 bases for V and 6 bases for J; bases not matched to a gene: 15. CDR3 bases: TGCGCCAGCAGCCACAGGATGATCAGGACTAGCGGGGGGGCGGATACGCAGTATTTT. It yields the protein CASSHRMIRTSGGADTQYF.

The J gene is TRBJ2-7, the V gene TRBV5-4, with D perhaps TRBD1 or TRBD2 (5 bases each). Trimming took 4 bases from V and 3 from J, leaving 20 bases between them. CDR1 SGHNT and CDR2 YYREEE come from the germline V gene (reference sequence). The CDR3 totals 16 residues. The CDR3 DNA reads TGTGCCAGCAGCGGGGATGGGGGAGATCTCTACTACGAGCAGTACTTC. Protein: CASSGDGGDLYYEQYF.

The gene calls are TRBV7-9 and TRBJ2-3; D is perhaps TRBD2 (6 bases). The CDR3 runs 13 residues. The V gene lost 8 bases and the J gene lost 3 bases, with 12 bases spanning the gap. Germline lookup yields CDR1 SEHNR and CDR2 FQNEAQ (reference sequence). CDR3: CASSGGDTDTQYF. CDR3 bases: TGTGCCAGCTCGGGCGGGGATACAGATACGCAGTATTTT.